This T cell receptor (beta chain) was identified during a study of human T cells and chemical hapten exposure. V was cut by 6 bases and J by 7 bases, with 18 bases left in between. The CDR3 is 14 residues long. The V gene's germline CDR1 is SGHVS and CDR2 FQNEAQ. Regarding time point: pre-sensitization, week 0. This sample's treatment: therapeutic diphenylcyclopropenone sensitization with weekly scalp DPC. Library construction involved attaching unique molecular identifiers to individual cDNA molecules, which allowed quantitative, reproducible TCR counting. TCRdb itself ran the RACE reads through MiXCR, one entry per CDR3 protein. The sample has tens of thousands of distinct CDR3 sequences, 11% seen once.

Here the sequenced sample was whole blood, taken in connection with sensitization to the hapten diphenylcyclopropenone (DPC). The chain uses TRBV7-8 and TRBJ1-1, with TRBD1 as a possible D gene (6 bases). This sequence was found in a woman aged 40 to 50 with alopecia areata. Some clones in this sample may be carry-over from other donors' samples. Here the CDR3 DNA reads TGTGCCAGCAGGCAAACAGGGATGGTGAATGAAGCTTTCTTT. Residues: CASRQTGMVNEAFF. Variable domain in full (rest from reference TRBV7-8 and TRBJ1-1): GAGVSQSPRYKVAKRGQDVALRCDPISGHVSLFWYQQALGQGPEFLTYFQNEAQLDKSGLPSDRFFAERPEGSVSTLKIQRTQQEDSAVYLCASRQTGMVNEAFFGQGTRLTVV.